This T cell receptor (beta chain) was documented in a study of brain T cells in children with intractable seizures. Only cases whose brain tissue showed the highest T cell transcript signatures were sequenced. Pre-surgery treatment included at least one anti-epileptic drug. Measured with immunoSEQ multiplex PCR; TCRdb has only the in-frame clones, and not every one. The sample shows roughly 80,000 clones, roughly 89% of them seen only once. The CDR3 totals 14 residues. V shed 4 bases and J shed 2 bases, with 9 bases lying between them. Germline CDR1 and CDR2: LGHNA and YNFKEQ. This sequence joins TRBV4-2 and TRBJ1-3; no clear D. Material: peripheral blood, obtained at surgery. The TCR originated in a girl aged 2 to 10 with Rasmussen encephalitis and intractable seizures. The CDR3 DNA reads TGTGCCAGCAGCCTTGGGGAAGCTGGAAACACCATATATTTT. This codes for CASSLGEAGNTIYF.